The T cell receptor beta chain described here comes from a study of blood T cell repertoires in COVID-19. Study information: The United States, Italy and Spain provided the acute and convalescent COVID-19 samples. Sources were T cells, B-cell-depleted T cells, or PBMCs; the material itself was cDNA or gDNA.

Per the study methods: The authors estimated nucleated cell counts from reference gene primer amplification. Some clones are missing from TCRdb's copy, which holds only in-frame ones; the method was immunoSEQ multiplex PCR. V and J calls and clone size are those listed in that table; D and trimming were worked out from the DNA. Altogether 200,000 to 250,000 clones are present, roughly 83% being singletons, with the ten largest covering 2% to 3%. This sequence was found in a woman between 65 and 79 years old with active or convalescent COVID-19. Sequencing used peripheral blood.

CDR3 sequence: CASRAGAFNEKLFF. The CDR3 DNA reads as TGCGCCAGCAGAGCAGGGGCTTTTAATGAAAAACTGTTTTTT. This sequence joins TRBV4-1 and TRBJ1-4, with D perhaps matching TRBD1 (6 bases). Trimming shortened V by 6 bases and J by 4 bases, and 12 bases separated the two germline ends. CDR1 and CDR2 (germline): MGHRA, YSYEKL. CDR3 length: 14 amino acids.